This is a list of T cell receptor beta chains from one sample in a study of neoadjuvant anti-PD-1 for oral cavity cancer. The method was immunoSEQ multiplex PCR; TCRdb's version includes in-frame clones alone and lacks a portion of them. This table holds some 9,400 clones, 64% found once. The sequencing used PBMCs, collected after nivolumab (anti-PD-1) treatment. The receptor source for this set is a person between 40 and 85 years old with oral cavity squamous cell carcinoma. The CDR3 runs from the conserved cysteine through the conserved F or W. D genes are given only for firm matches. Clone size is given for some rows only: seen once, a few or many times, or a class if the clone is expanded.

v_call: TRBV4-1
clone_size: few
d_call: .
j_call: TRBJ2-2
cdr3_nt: TGCGCCAGCAGCCAGGTTCGGGACGGGACCGGGGAGCTGTTTTTT
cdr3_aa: CASSQVRDGTGELFF

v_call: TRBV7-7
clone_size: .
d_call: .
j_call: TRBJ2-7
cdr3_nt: TGTGCTAGCAGCTTAGGCCTAGGGCTTACCTACGAGCAGTACTTC
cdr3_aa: CASSLGLGLTYEQYF

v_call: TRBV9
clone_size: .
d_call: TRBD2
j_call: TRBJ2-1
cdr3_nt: TGTGCCAGCAGCGTTACACTAGCGACATACAATGAGCAGTTCTTC
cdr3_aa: CASSVTLATYNEQFF

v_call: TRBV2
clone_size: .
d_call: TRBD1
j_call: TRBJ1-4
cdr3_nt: TGTGCCAGCGGTAGCGTCCCGGGACAGGGTGGTAATGAAAAACTGTTTTTT
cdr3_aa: CASGSVPGQGGNEKLFF

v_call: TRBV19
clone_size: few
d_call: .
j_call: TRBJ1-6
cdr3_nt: TGTGCCAGTAGTAGACAGAGCTCCTATAATTCACCCCTCCACTTT
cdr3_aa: CASSRQSSYNSPLHF

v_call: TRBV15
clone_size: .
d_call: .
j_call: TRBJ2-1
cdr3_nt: TGTGCCACCAGTATATTTCGCGGTAATGAGCAGTTCTTC
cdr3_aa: CATSIFRGNEQFF

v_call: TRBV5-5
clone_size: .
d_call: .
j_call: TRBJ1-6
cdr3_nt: TGTGCCAGCAGCACTACAGGCCTCGTGAACTATAATTCACCCCTCCACTTT
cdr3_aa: CASSTTGLVNYNSPLHF

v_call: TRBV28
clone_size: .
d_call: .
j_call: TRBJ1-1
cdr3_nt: TGTGCCAGCAGCTCCTGGGGGGATGCGATGAACACTGAAGCTTTCTTT
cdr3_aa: CASSSWGDAMNTEAFF

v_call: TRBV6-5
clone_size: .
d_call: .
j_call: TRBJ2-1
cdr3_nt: TGTGCCAGCAGTTACCAGCATCCGTACAATGAGCAGTTCTTC
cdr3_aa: CASSYQHPYNEQFF

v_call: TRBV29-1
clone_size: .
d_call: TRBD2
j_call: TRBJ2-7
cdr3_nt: TGCAGCGTTGGTGGGACTAGCGGGGTCCCTGAGCAGTACTTC
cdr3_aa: CSVGGTSGVPEQYF

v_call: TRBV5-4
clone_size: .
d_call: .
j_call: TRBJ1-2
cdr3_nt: TGTGCCAGCAGCTTGGTGGGGGGTGCTGGCTACACCTTC
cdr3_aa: CASSLVGGAGYTF

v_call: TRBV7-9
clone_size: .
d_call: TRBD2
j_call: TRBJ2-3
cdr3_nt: TGTGCCAGCAGCCCTCCCCTGGGACTAGCGGGGGTTACAGATACGCAGTATTTT
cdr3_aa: CASSPPLGLAGVTDTQYF

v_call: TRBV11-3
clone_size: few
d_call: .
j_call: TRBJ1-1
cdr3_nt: TGTGCCAGCAGCTTAGGAGGGAACACTGAAGCTTTCTTT
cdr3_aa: CASSLGGNTEAFF

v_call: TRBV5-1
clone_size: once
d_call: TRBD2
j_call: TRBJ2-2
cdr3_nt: TGCGCCAGCAGCCGGACTAGGACGAACACCGGGGAGCTGTTTTTT
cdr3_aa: CASSRTRTNTGELFF

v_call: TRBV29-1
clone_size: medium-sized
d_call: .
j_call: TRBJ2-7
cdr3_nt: TGCAGCGCCGGGAGTGGGTACGAGCAGTACTTC
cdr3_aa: CSAGSGYEQYF

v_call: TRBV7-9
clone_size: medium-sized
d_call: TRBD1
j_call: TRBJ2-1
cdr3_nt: TGTGCCAGCAGCTTAACGCAGGGGGACTACAATGAGCAGTTCTTC
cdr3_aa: CASSLTQGDYNEQFF

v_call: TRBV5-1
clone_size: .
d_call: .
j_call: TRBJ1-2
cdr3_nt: TGCGCCAGCAGCTTGGGGGATCTTGGGGGCTATGGCTACACCTTC
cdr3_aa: CASSLGDLGGYGYTF

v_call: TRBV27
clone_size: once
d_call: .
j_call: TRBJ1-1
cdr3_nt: TGTGCCAGCAGATCAGTCAACACTGAAGCTTTCTTT
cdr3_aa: CASRSVNTEAFF

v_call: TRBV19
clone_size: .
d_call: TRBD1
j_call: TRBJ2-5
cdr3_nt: TGTGCCAGTAGTATCGGACAGGGTAGGGGAGAGACCCAGTACTTC
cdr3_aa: CASSIGQGRGETQYF

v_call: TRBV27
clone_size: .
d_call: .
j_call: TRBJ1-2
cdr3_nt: TGTGCCAGCAGTTTGGCCGGGTCCGCGGATGGCTACACCTTC
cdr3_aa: CASSLAGSADGYTF

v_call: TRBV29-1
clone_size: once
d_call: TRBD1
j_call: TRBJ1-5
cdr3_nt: TGCAGCGTCGGGACAGGGGGGGGTCAGCCCCAGCATTTT
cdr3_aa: CSVGTGGGQPQHF

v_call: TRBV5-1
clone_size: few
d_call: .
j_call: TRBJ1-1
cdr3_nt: TGCGCCAGCAGCTTGGTTGGGGGCATGAACACTGAAGCTTTCTTT
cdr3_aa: CASSLVGGMNTEAFF

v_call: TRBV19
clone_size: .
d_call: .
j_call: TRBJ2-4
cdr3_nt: TGTGCCAGTAGGGACCGGGGCGGTCAAAACATTCAGTACTTC
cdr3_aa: CASRDRGGQNIQYF

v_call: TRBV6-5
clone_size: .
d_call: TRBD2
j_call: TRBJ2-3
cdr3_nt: TGTGCCAGCAGCAGGGCTAGCGGAAACACAGATACGCAGTATTTT
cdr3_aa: CASSRASGNTDTQYF

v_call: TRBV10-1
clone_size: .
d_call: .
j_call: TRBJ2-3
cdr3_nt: TGCGCCAGCAGTGACGCCTTCGAAGATACGCAGTATTTT
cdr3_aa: CASSDAFEDTQYF

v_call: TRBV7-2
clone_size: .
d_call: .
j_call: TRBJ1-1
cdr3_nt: TGTGCCAGCAGCCCCACCGTAAGGGGCACTGAAGCTTTCTTT
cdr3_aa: CASSPTVRGTEAFF

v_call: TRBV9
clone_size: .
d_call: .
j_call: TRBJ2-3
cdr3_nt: TGTGCCAGCAGCGGGCTACAGGGGAGGGGGACAGATACGCAGTATTTT
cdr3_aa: CASSGLQGRGTDTQYF

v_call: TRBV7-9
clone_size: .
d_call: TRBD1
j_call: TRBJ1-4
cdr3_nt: TGTGCCAGCAGCTGGACAGGGGGCGATGAAAAACTGTTTTTT
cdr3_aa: CASSWTGGDEKLFF

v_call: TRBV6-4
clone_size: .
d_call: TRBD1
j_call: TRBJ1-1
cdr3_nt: TGTGCCAGCAGTGCGCACAGGGGGCGATCCACTGAAGCTTTCTTT
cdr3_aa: CASSAHRGRSTEAFF

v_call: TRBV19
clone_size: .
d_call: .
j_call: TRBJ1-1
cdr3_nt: TGTGCCAGTAGCGCCTGGGGGATGAACACTGAAGCTTTCTTT
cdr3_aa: CASSAWGMNTEAFF

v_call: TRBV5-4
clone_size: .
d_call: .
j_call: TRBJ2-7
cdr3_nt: TGTGCCACACTGGACAGTAGCTCCTACGAGCAGTACTTC
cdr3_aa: CATLDSSSYEQYF

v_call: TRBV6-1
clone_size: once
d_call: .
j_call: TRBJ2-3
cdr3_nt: TGTGCCAGCAGTGAATTGGGCGTGTACACAGATACGCAGTATTTT
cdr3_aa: CASSELGVYTDTQYF

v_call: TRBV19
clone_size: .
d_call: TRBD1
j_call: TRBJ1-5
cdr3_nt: TGTGCCAGTACCCCGAGAATTAAGGGGACAGTCAATCAGCCCCAGCATTTT
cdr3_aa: CASTPRIKGTVNQPQHF

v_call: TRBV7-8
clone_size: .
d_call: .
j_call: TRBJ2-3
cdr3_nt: TGTGCCAGCAGCTCCCTGGGCCTAGGAGATACGCAGTATTTT
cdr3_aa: CASSSLGLGDTQYF

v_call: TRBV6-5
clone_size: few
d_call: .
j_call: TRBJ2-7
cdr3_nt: TGTGCCAGCAGCCGAGGTAGCGAGCAGTACTTC
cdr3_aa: CASSRGSEQYF

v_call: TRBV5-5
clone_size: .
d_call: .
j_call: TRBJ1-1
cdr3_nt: TGTGCCAGCAGCTCCCAGGTTATGAACACTGAAGCTTTCTTT
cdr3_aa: CASSSQVMNTEAFF

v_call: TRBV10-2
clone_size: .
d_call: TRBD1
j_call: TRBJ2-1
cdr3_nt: TGCGCCAGCAGTGAGGGACAGGGTATAGAGCAGTTCTTC
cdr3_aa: CASSEGQGIEQFF

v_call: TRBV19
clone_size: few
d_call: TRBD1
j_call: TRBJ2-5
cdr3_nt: TGTGCCAGTAGTCGGGACAGGGGGCCACTAGAGACCCAGTACTTC
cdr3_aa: CASSRDRGPLETQYF

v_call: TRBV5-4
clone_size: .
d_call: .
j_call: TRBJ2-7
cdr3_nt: TGTGCCAGCAGCTTGGACGGGTACGAGCAGTACTTC
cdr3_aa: CASSLDGYEQYF